This record covers a single T cell receptor (beta chain). Its specificity is not known. The data are from a study of cytomegalovirus exposure and HLA in healthy donors. General observations from the study: For most TCR beta V segments, an earlier analysis put the productive rate at about 87% or about 30% of the time.

Researchers ran the PCR with 60 Vbeta and 13 Jbeta primers. Profiling relied on immunoSEQ multiplex PCR, and the TCRdb table lists in-frame clones only, not all of them. The sample shows 60,000 or so clones, and approximately 10% sits with its ten largest clones. Germline V lookup: CDR1 SEHNR, CDR2 FQNEAQ (reference sequence). V lost 5 bases, J lost 8 bases, and 18 bases lay in between. There are 14 residues in the CDR3. Material for sequencing was PBMCs. The V gene is TRBV7-9, the J gene TRBJ1-2; a possible D gene is TRBD1 (6 bases). The source is a man aged 50 or older in good health and CMV-seropositive. The CDR3 loop is CASSQSEGGKGYTF. The CDR3 nucleotides read TGTGCCAGCAGCCAGTCCGAGGGGGGGAAAGGCTACACCTTC.